This T cell receptor beta chain emerged from a study of T cell repertoires in cytomegalovirus infection. A note on this clonotype: The antigen is unknown.

A single record per CDR3 protein comes from TCRdb applying MiXCR to the reads. The table includes roughly 78,000 distinct CDR3 sequences, approximately 39% detected once. The starting material was CD8+ T cells from cultured PBMCs, obtained from culture after CMV antigen stimulation. The sequence was obtained from a human donor in good health (CMV status not recorded). Some clones in this sample may be carry-over from other donors' samples.

As DNA, the CDR3 is TGTGCCAGCAGCCACGGGACCATCTGGGATGAGCAGTTCTTC. This codes for CASSHGTIWDEQFF. J is TRBJ2-1 and V is TRBV7-2; D may match TRBD1 or TRBD2 (5 bases each). The CDR3 has 14 residues. In germline, CDR1 is SGHTA, CDR2 FQGNSA. The ends were cut back, 5 bases at V and 8 bases at J, with 16 bases in the middle.